Presented here are 3 T cell receptor beta chains from one specimen sequenced in a study of OX40 agonist ivuxolimab in advanced cancers. TCRdb's table, derived via immunoSEQ multiplex PCR, lists solely in-frame clones and lacks some. The sample yields under 80,000 clones, roughly 87% seen once. The sample consisted of CD4+ or CD8+ T cells sorted from blood, taken in a trial of the OX40 agonist ivuxolimab. These receptors all stem from an adult with an advanced solid tumor such as melanoma, head and neck, liver or kidney cancer.

The V gene is TRBV30, the J gene TRBJ1-4; D unresolved. Between the trimmed V and J ends, which lost 3 bases and 0 bases, there was a span of 5 bases. Germline V CDR1 and CDR2: GTSNPN, SVGIG (reference sequence). The CDR3 loop spans 13 amino acids. The CDR3 region is CAWRTATNEKLFF. CDR3 DNA: TGTGCCTGGAGGACCGCAACTAATGAAAAACTGTTTTTT.

V is TRBV27 and J is TRBJ2-7; TRBD1 is a possible D gene (6 bases). The germline V gene has CDR1 MNHEY and CDR2 SMNVEV (reference sequence). V lost 6 bases, J lost 6 bases, and 18 bases lay in between. There are 14 residues in the CDR3. For the CDR3, the DNA is TGTGCCAGCAGACTCTGGACAGAAGGTCTCGAGCAGTACTTC. It yields the protein CASRLWTEGLEQYF.

In its sample, this clone was seen once. The chain is built from TRBV15 and TRBJ2-1; TRBD2 aligns across 9 bases. The CDR3 spans 17 residues. The V segment lost 5 bases and the J segment 0 bases; nucleotides outside the gene matches: 8. CDR1 and CDR2 from the germline V gene are LNHNV and YYDKDF (reference sequence). This chain's CDR3 is CATSSRTSANSYNEQFF. The CDR3 DNA reads TGTGCCACCAGCTCTCGGACTAGCGCCAACTCCTACAATGAGCAGTTCTTC.